The present entry profiles one TCR beta chain with its context. This sample was included in a study of blood T cell repertoires in COVID-19. Sequencing was performed with immunoSEQ multiplex PCR; in TCRdb, only in-frame clones are kept and a portion is missing. The table has some 150,000 clones, about 90% seen once; the top ten hold 9.5% to 13%. The CDR3 is made up of 16 amino acids. The chain uses TRBV21-1 and TRBJ2-7; TRBD1, the table's D call, was not compared with the DNA. TRBV21-1 is a pseudogene. The TCR was taken from a woman aged 55-75 years with COVID-19, enrolled during active disease. Sequencing was performed on peripheral blood. In DNA, the CDR3 is TGTGCCAGCAGCAGTATTTCCAGGCCCCTCACCTACGAGCAGTACTTC. Translation: CASSSISRPLTYEQYF.